What follows are 13 T cell receptor beta chains derived from one specimen sequenced in a study of spatial heterogeneity in lung cancer. Each CDR3 protein is one row after TCRdb ran MiXCR on the 5' RACE reads. Among approximately 49,000 distinct CDR3 sequences listed, roughly 5% were seen once. Specified time point: sample taken at primary tumor resection. In each case, whole RNA from tumor, nontumor lung or frozen PBMC was sequenced unsorted. Material: PBMCs, obtained at surgery. The receptors were gathered from a male donor with early-stage non-small cell lung cancer.

This clonotype was recorded at least ten times. The CDR3 reads CAAARLAGYEQYF. CDR3 sequence (DNA): TGTGCCGCCGCCCGGCTAGCGGGTTACGAGCAGTACTTC. J is TRBJ2-7 and V is TRBV27, with TRBD2 identical over 8 bases. The CDR3 runs 13 residues. Unmatched junction bases numbered 10, after V lost 11 bases and J lost 4 bases. Germline CDR1 MNHEY, CDR2 SMNVEV (reference sequence).

This clonotype has ten or more counts. This chain links TRBV24-1 with TRBJ2-1, with 13 bases aligning to TRBD2. V lost 4 bases to trimming and J lost 4 bases; unmatched junction nucleotides: 3. The CDR3 spans 16 residues. Germline CDR1 is KGHDR and CDR2 is SFDVKD. This CDR3 reads CATSDWGLAGYNEQFF. In DNA, the CDR3 is TGTGCCACCAGTGACTGGGGACTAGCGGGATACAATGAGCAGTTCTTC.

This clonotype has ten or more counts. The V gene is TRBV30, the J gene TRBJ2-6; D remains ambiguous. This CDR3 is 15 amino acids long. The V end lost 5 bases, the J end lost 2 bases, and 13 bases lay between the germline ends. CDR1 GTSNPN and CDR2 SVGIG come from the germline V gene (reference sequence). This CDR3 is CAWWGPAAGANVLTF. The CDR3 DNA is TGTGCCTGGTGGGGTCCGGCGGCTGGGGCCAACGTCCTGACTTTC.

This clonotype was detected ten times or more. The gene calls are TRBV6-5 and TRBJ2-3; D remains unclear. The length of the CDR3 is 13 residues. CDR1 is MNHEY and CDR2 is SVGAGI in the germline V gene. Trimming removed 6 bases from V and 0 bases from J, with 7 bases in between. The CDR3, as DNA: TGTGCCAGCAGCAAAGCTAGCACAGATACGCAGTATTTT. Translated: CASSKASTDTQYF.

This clonotype showed up many times. This chain connects TRBV9 to TRBJ2-2; perhaps TRBD1 as D (5 bases). This CDR3 contains 12 residues. CDR1 is SGDLS, CDR2 YYNGEE, per germline. Trimming took off 4 bases at V and 7 bases at J, with 8 bases between the two ends. This CDR3 is CASSRTHGELFF. In DNA, the CDR3 is TGTGCCAGCAGCCGGACACACGGGGAGCTGTTTTTT.

Many counts were recorded for this clonotype. This rearrangement joins TRBV6-2 or TRBV6-3 to TRBJ2-1; 10 bases fit TRBD2. The CDR3 is made up of 17 amino acids. Trimming took 7 bases from V and 2 from J; bases not matched to a gene: 11. CDR1 and CDR2 from the germline V gene are MNHEY and SVGEGT. CDR3: CASKGLAGDAAYNEQFF. The CDR3, as DNA: TGTGCCAGCAAAGGGCTAGCGGGAGACGCTGCCTACAATGAGCAGTTCTTC.

This clonotype has ten or more counts. This rearrangement joins TRBV7-9 to TRBJ2-7; 7 bases are shared with TRBD1. Losses at the gene ends were 5 bases for V and 5 bases for J; bases not matched to a gene: 3. Looked up from germline, CDR1 is SEHNR and CDR2 is FQNEAQ (reference sequence). This CDR3 has 12 amino acids. Here the CDR3 reads CASSRQGDEQYF. The CDR3 DNA is TGTGCCAGCAGCCGACAGGGCGACGAGCAGTACTTC.

This clonotype was seen ten or more times. The chain recombines TRBV5-4 with TRBJ2-5; 8 positions match TRBD2. Trimming removed 1 base from V and 4 bases from J; junction bases left unmatched: 6. Germline V gene lookup returns CDR1 SGHNT and CDR2 YYREEE (reference sequence). The CDR3 is 15 residues long. In DNA form, the CDR3 reads TGTGCCAGCAGCTTGATCGGGAGGGCCGGAGAGACCCAGTACTTC. Translated: CASSLIGRAGETQYF.

The table lists this clonotype with many counts. This chain links TRBV5-1 with TRBJ1-1; 10 positions match TRBD1. CDR1 is SGHRS, CDR2 YFSETQ, per germline. The V gene end was trimmed by 2 bases and the J gene end by 5 bases; junction bases not matched to a gene: 9. This CDR3 spans 16 amino acids. DNA for the CDR3: TGCGCCAGCAGCTTTGATCATGACAGGGGGCCAACTGAAGCTTTCTTT. Protein product: CASSFDHDRGPTEAFF.

This clonotype has at least ten counts. This sequence joins TRBV7-2 and TRBJ2-6; D unresolved. CDR1 is SGHTA, CDR2 FQGNSA, per germline. Trimming cost V 7 bases and J 2 bases, with 12 bases left between them. This CDR3 is built from 15 residues. The CDR3 coding sequence is TGTGCCAGCACCTCTAACGTACCTGGGGCCAACGTCCTGACTTTC. The encoded protein is CASTSNVPGANVLTF.

This clonotype was detected many times. The chain employs TRBV2 and TRBJ1-1, with D unclear. Per the germline V gene, CDR1 is SNHLY and CDR2 is FYNNEI. V lost 6 bases to trimming and J lost 2 bases, with 4 bases between them. The CDR3 extends over 11 amino acids. The CDR3 loop is CASRGNTEAFF. In DNA form, the CDR3 reads TGTGCCAGCAGGGGAAACACTGAAGCTTTCTTT. Variable domain in full (rest from reference TRBV2 and TRBJ1-1): EPEVTQTPSHQVTQMGQEVILRCVPISNHLYFYWYRQILGQKVEFLVSFYNNEISEKSEIFDDQFSVERPDGSNFTLKIRSTKLEDSAMYFCASRGNTEAFFGQGTRLTVV.

There are many counts of this clonotype. This chain connects TRBV20-1 to TRBJ2-1, with D possibly TRBD1 on 5 matching bases. CDR3 length: 14 residues. Trimming stripped 7 bases from V and 5 bases from J, with 18 bases between. Germline V gene data show CDR1 as DFQATT and CDR2 as SNEGSKA (reference sequence). CDR3 bases: TGCAGTGGCAAGGGGCCCTTGGACAACAATGAGCAGTTCTTC. Its protein is CSGKGPLDNNEQFF.

This clonotype appeared a few times. V and J are TRBV4-3 and TRBJ2-3, with 11 nucleotides matching TRBD2. With V trimmed by 6 bases and J by 8 bases, 7 bases remained unmatched. The CDR3 loop spans 14 amino acids. The germline CDR1 and CDR2 sequences are LGHNA and YSLEER. Here the CDR3 reads CASRRELAGVTQYF. The CDR3 bases are TGCGCCAGCAGAAGGGAACTAGCGGGGGTTACGCAGTATTTT.